These 15 T cell receptor beta chains came from one sample sequenced in a study of blood T cell repertoires in COVID-19. The table came from immunoSEQ multiplex PCR; TCRdb's copy has only in-frame clones and leaves some out. Here the sample spans roughly 250,000 clones, around 81% being singletons. The sample comprised peripheral blood. These TCRs come from a person aged 70 to 85 with COVID-19, enrolled during active disease.

This chain uses TRBV5-1 with TRBJ1-1; the D gene is possibly TRBD1 (6 bases). The germline V and J ends were trimmed by 2 bases and 5 bases, with 13 bases remaining between them. Germline CDR1 and CDR2: SGHRS and YFSETQ. The CDR3 runs 14 residues. The CDR3 coding sequence is TGCGCCAGCAGCTTTTCGGGGGGGCAAACTGAAGCTTTCTTT. It yields the protein CASSFSGGQTEAFF.

The V gene is TRBV29-1, the J gene TRBJ2-7, with 11 bases lining up with TRBD1. The CDR3 sequence is 14 residues long. The J segment lost 6 bases and the V segment lost 4 bases, leaving 8 bases of the junction unmatched. Germline assignment: CDR1 SQVTM and CDR2 ANQGSEA. In nucleotides, the CDR3 is TGCAGCGTTGGGGCGGCGGGACAGGGGGTCGAGCAGTACTTC. Translating it yields CSVGAAGQGVEQYF.

The J gene is TRBJ2-1, the V gene TRBV11-3; 16 bases are shared with TRBD2. The CDR3 is 18 residues long. Germline CDR1 is SGHNT and CDR2 is YENEEA. Unmatched junction bases numbered 7, after V lost 1 base and J lost 7 bases. The CDR3 spells CASSLGGTSGRAGNEQFF. CDR3 DNA sequence: TGTGCCAGCAGCTTAGGGGGGACTAGCGGGAGGGCTGGAAATGAGCAGTTCTTC.

This chain's CDR3 is CASSLSLADVLYEQYF. CDR3 nucleotide sequence: TGTGCCAGCAGTTTATCGCTAGCGGACGTACTCTACGAGCAGTACTTC. The V and J genes are TRBV27 and TRBJ2-7; 7 bases line up with TRBD2. Germline V CDR1 and CDR2: MNHEY, SMNVEV (reference sequence). The CDR3 is 16 residues long. The junction had 8 bases not matched to a gene; V was cut back by 0 bases and J by 3 bases.

V is TRBV7-2 and J is TRBJ1-3; D may be TRBD1 (6 bases). CDR1 is SGHTA and CDR2 is FQGNSA in the germline V gene. The CDR3 sequence is 15 residues long. The ends were cut back, 3 bases at V and 1 base at J, with 10 bases in the middle. The CDR3 here is CASSFPGTSGNTIYF. The CDR3 nucleotides read TGTGCCAGCAGCTTTCCAGGGACATCTGGAAACACCATATATTTT.

A few counts support this clone. The gene calls are TRBV5-1 and TRBJ1-2; 7 nucleotides align to TRBD1. V was clipped by 3 bases and J by 8 bases; unmatched bases: 10. Germline V gene sequence: CDR1 SGHRS, CDR2 YFSETQ. This CDR3 is built from 14 residues. The CDR3 coding sequence is TGCGCCAGCAGCTCCCCCGAACAGGGGAGGGGCTACACCTTC. Amino acid sequence: CASSSPEQGRGYTF.

This chain connects TRBV5-1 to TRBJ2-2; possible D gene TRBD2, 6 bases. Germline CDR1 is SGHRS and CDR2 is YFSETQ. CDR3 length: 18 residues. V shed 2 bases and J shed 2 bases, with 19 bases lying between them. CDR3 DNA sequence: TGCGCCAGCAGCTTAATCGGGAGCGTAGTGGGAAACACCGGGGAGCTGTTTTTT. Protein sequence: CASSLIGSVVGNTGELFF.

The sample holds a few counts of this clone. The chain joins TRBV13 to TRBJ2-3; 12 bases align to TRBD1. The CDR3 is made up of 20 amino acids. Germline V gene sequence: CDR1 PRHDT, CDR2 FYEKMQ (reference sequence). V lost 2 bases to trimming and J lost 4 bases; unmatched junction nucleotides: 16. CDR3 amino acids: CASSLMMRDRGRTLPDTQYF. DNA of the CDR3: TGTGCCAGCAGCTTAATGATGCGGGACAGGGGGCGCACCCTACCAGATACGCAGTATTTT.

The rearrangement joins TRBV5-5 to TRBJ2-2; TRBD1 matches 8 bases. V gave up 1 base and J gave up 1 base; unmatched junction bases: 3. The CDR3 length is 16 residues. Germline V CDR1 and CDR2: SGHKS, YYEKEE (reference sequence). The CDR3 DNA sequence: TGTGCCAGCAGCTTGTTGGGACAGGAGAACACCGGGGAGCTGTTTTTT. Translated, it gives CASSLLGQENTGELFF. Full variable domain (remainder filled in from reference TRBV5-5 and TRBJ2-2): DAGVTQSPTHLIKTRGQQVTLRCSPISGHKSVSWYQQVLGQGPQFIFQYYEKEERGRGNFPDRFSARQFPNYSSELNVNALLLGDSALYLCASSLLGQENTGELFFGEGSRLTVL.

This clone came up once. CDR3 bases: TGTGCCAGCAGCTTAGGACATCCGACAGGGGGCTGGGAGACCCAGTACTTC. Its translation is CASSLGHPTGGWETQYF. The chain carries TRBV7-2 and TRBJ2-5, with TRBD1 identical over 10 bases. J lost 5 bases, V lost 1 base, and 10 bases had no gene match. The CDR3 sequence is 17 residues long. Germline V gene sequence: CDR1 SGHTA, CDR2 FQGNSA.

This clone was observed a few times. This chain links TRBV28 with TRBJ2-2, with 8 bases fitting TRBD2. CDR3 length: 15 amino acids. Germline V gene data show CDR1 as MDHEN and CDR2 as SYDVKM. V gave up 4 bases and J gave up 6 bases; unmatched junction bases: 7. This CDR3 reads CASSYSGVRSGELFF. The CDR3 bases are TGTGCCAGCAGTTATAGCGGGGTCCGCTCCGGGGAGCTGTTTTTT. Using reference TRBV28 and TRBJ2-2 for the parts outside the CDR3, the full variable domain is DVKVTQSSRYLVKRTGEKVFLECVQDMDHENMFWYRQDPGLGLRLIYFSYDVKMKEKGDIPEGYSVSREKKERFSLILESASTNQTSMYLCASSYSGVRSGELFFGEGSRLTVL.

This clone appeared a few times. The chain combines TRBV6-5 with TRBJ2-2, with TRBD1 matching 7 bases. Germline lookup yields CDR1 MNHEY and CDR2 SVGAGI. The CDR3 has 16 amino acids. Losses at the gene ends were 4 bases for V and 1 base for J; bases not matched to a gene: 6. The CDR3 is CASSSPTGVNTGELFF. DNA of the CDR3: TGTGCCAGCAGTTCCCCTACAGGGGTGAACACCGGGGAGCTGTTTTTT.

The chain carries TRBV4-3 and TRBJ2-2, with 7 nucleotides matching TRBD1. Germline V CDR1 and CDR2: LGHNA, YSLEER. Losses at the gene ends were 4 bases for V and 4 bases for J; bases not matched to a gene: 15. This CDR3 is 18 amino acids long. CDR3 in amino acids: CASSPVYTSTGRTGELFF. Written as DNA, the CDR3 is TGCGCCAGCAGCCCAGTTTATACTTCGACAGGGCGCACCGGGGAGCTGTTTTTT.

The rearrangement links TRBV7-8 to TRBJ1-5; D gene unclear. This CDR3 region has 14 residues. Germline assignment: CDR1 SGHVS and CDR2 FQNEAQ. V gave up 5 bases and J gave up 10 bases, with 18 bases separating them. This chain's CDR3 is CASSHRGQFSPQHF. In DNA form, the CDR3 reads TGTGCCAGCAGCCACCGCGGCCAGTTCTCTCCCCAGCATTTT.

The rearrangement joins TRBV16 to TRBJ2-3; TRBD2 aligns across 12 bases. This CDR3 is 17 amino acids long. V was pared by 1 base and J by 8 bases, with 10 bases of the junction left unmatched. The germline V gene has CDR1 KGHSY and CDR2 FQNENV. CDR3 residues: CASSQWTSGISVVTQYF. The CDR3 DNA follows: TGTGCCAGCAGCCAATGGACTAGCGGGATTTCGGTCGTTACGCAGTATTTT.